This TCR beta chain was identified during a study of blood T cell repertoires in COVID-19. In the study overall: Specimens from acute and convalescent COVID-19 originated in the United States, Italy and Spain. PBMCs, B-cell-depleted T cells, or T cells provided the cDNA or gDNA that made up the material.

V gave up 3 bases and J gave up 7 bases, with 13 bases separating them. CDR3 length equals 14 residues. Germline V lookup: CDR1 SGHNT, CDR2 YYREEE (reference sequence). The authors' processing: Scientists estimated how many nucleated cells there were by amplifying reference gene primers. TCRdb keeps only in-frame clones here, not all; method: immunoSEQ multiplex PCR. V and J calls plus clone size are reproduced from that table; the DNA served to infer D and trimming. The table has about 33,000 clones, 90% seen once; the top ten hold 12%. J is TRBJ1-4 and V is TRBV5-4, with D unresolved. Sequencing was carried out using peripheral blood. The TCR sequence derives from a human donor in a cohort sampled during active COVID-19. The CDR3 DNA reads TGTGCCAGCAGCTCTGGGGAGGAGGTTGAAAAACTGTTTTTT. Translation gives CASSSGEEVEKLFF.